The source of this T cell receptor beta chain is a study of blood T cell repertoires in COVID-19 (dated by TCRdb to about 2020). Background on the whole study: The collaborator samples originated in the United States, Italy and Spain and spanned the acute and convalescent phases of COVID-19. The prospective study material was composed of cDNA or gDNA derived from T cells, B-cell-depleted T cells, or PBMCs. Deeply sampled blood TCRbeta repertoires from subjects exposed to, actively infected with, or recovered from COVID-19 were included in the dataset. The repertoires were released in a freely available public database meant as a resource for research on the immune response to SARS-CoV-2. The samples were drawn from two sources: the first 160 participants of the ongoing ImmuneRACE study, and 1,000 to 1,500 subjects contributed by 6 global collaborators. A de-identified subject ID, COVID-19 status, age in years and sex were almost always included in the sample metadata. Where HLA class I and class II types were available, the types were taken from metadata supplied by the sample provider, not from assay-based typing. General study outcomes and caveats: Clinical and demographic metadata were provided uncurated, with the amount varying by source and participant.

Notes on this clone: The antigen this receptor binds is unknown. Base qualities are not recorded, but no much larger clone differs from it by a single base.

The immunoSEQ Assay, a bias-controlled multiplex PCR, was used to amplify TCRbeta CDR3 regions from genomic DNA. Concerning the study's data processing: Nucleated cell counts per sample were estimated from amplification of reference gene primers within the assay. To quantify the absolute abundance of each unique TCRbeta CDR3 rearrangement, sequence reads were collapsed and filtered. Productive Simpson clonality was computed per sample as the square root of Simpson's diversity index over productive rearrangements. TCRdb's version of the immuneACCESS table is confined to in-frame rearrangements and falls short of the full clone set. An unresolved V gene accounts for under half of the shortfall where checked; the remainder is of unknown origin. D and trimming come from the DNA, and the V and J calls and clone size come from that table. This sample comprises 300,000 to 500,000 clones, roughly 86% of them detected only once. Of the sample, approximately 2.1% is held by the ten largest clones.

In the germline V gene, CDR1 corresponds to SGHNT and CDR2 to YENEEA. CDR3 length: 15 amino acids, cysteine to phenylalanine. Solely the CDR3 DNA is kept, with 45 bases framed from the first base. Relative to germline, V is missing 5 bases and J is missing 7 bases, with 7 bases of the junction outside any gene match. Participants in the prospective study were aged about 18 to 95 years, lived in about two dozen United States geographic areas, and enrolled through a virtual design. Cohort assignment in the prospective study relied on participant-reported clinical history from a screening survey and a study questionnaire. Mobile phlebotomists in the prospective study collected whole blood, serum and a nasopharyngeal or oropharyngeal swab from every participant. Prospective study participants could optionally give additional blood draws and questionnaires over a roughly 2-month period. Before DNA extraction, blood samples from the prospective study were shipped at room temperature or frozen.

This TCR derives from a woman between 40 and 50 years old with acute COVID-19. Sequencing was carried out using PBMCs or T cells enriched from blood (not recorded which). The sequence links TRBV11-3 to TRBJ2-2; the junction holds 10 bases that match TRBD1. The CDR3 protein: CASSRGTGEVGELFF. The DNA reads TGTGCCAGCAGCCGAGGGACAGGGGAGGTCGGGGAGCTGTTTTTT.